A selection of T cell receptor beta chains follows, all from one sample in a study of blood T cell repertoires in COVID-19. Assay: immunoSEQ multiplex PCR; the TCRdb copy retains only in-frame clones and omits some. This table holds under 300,000 clones, roughly 85% found once. The sequencing input was PBMCs or T cells enriched from blood (not recorded which). These receptor sequences come from a woman aged 45 to 65 who had been exposed to COVID-19. Each CDR3 is given with its conserved first and last residue. The D gene is left open where the match is weak. For some rows the clone size is stated as once, few or many, or as a class when expanded; others skip it.

clone_size d_call j_call cdr3_length v_call cdr3_nt cdr3_aa
once - TRBJ2-1 12 TRBV12-3/TRBV12-4 TGTGCCAGCAGACTTTTTAGCGGTGAGCAGTTCTTC CASRLFSGEQFF
- TRBD2 TRBJ2-7 14 TRBV2 TGTGCCAGCAAGGCGAATAGCGGGGGCTACGAGCAGTACTTC CASKANSGGYEQYF
- - TRBJ1-1 14 TRBV10-2 TGCGCCAGTACGGAGCGCAACAGGGCGGCCGAAGCTTTCTTT CASTERNRAAEAFF
- - TRBJ1-2 11 TRBV30 TGTGCCTGGAGTCAGAGGGATGGCTACACCTTC CAWSQRDGYTF
- - TRBJ1-6 15 TRBV3-1/TRBV3-2 TGTGCCAGCAGCCCCCAAACGGGCTATAATTCACCCCTCCACTTT CASSPQTGYNSPLHF
- - TRBJ1-1 13 TRBV19 TGTGCCAGTACGGTAGCCATGAACACTGAAGCTTTCTTT CASTVAMNTEAFF
- - TRBJ1-1 14 TRBV2 TGTGCCAGCACTTTAGGGAGGCCAAAGACTGAAGCTTTCTTT CASTLGRPKTEAFF
- - TRBJ1-2 15 TRBV4-3 TGCGCCAGCAGCCAAGATCCGGCGGGTAGATATGGCTACACCTTC CASSQDPAGRYGYTF
- - TRBJ1-3 15 TRBV15 TGTGCCACCAGCAGAGAGCAGACTTTTGGAAACACCATATATTTT CATSREQTFGNTIYF
- - TRBJ2-7 12 TRBV7-9 TGTGCCAGCAGCCCCAGGGCCTACGAGCAGTACTTC CASSPRAYEQYF
- - TRBJ1-2 13 TRBV7-2 TGTGCCAGCAGCCCGGGGGATAACTATGGCTACACCTTC CASSPGDNYGYTF
many TRBD2 TRBJ2-5 13 TRBV5-6 TGTGCCAGCAGCTGGGGGAGGGCGCAGACCCAGTACTTC CASSWGRAQTQYF
- TRBD2 TRBJ2-7 13 TRBV11-2 TGTGCCAGCAGCTTAGCGGGGGGACCCGAGCAGTACTTC CASSLAGGPEQYF
once TRBD2 TRBJ2-3 16 TRBV18 TGTGCCAGCTCACCCCTCGGCGGGGGGGCTTTAGATACGCAGTATTTT CASSPLGGGALDTQYF
- - TRBJ1-3 14 TRBV10-3 TGTGCCATCAGTGAGTCGTCCGCGGGAAACACCATATATTTT CAISESSAGNTIYF
- - TRBJ1-1 13 TRBV19 TGTGCCAGCCACAGGGCTGTGAACACTGAAGCTTTCTTT CASHRAVNTEAFF
- - TRBJ1-1 13 TRBV5-5 TGTGCCAGCAGCCTCGGGACTCTGACTGAAGCTTTCTTT CASSLGTLTEAFF
- TRBD1 TRBJ1-1 17 TRBV2 TGTGCCAGCATGTCTCCCGGGACAGGGGGCTTGAACACTGAAGCTTTCTTT CASMSPGTGGLNTEAFF
- - TRBJ1-1 15 TRBV28 TGTGCCAGCCCGCCGCCTGGGGCGACCGAGACTGAAGCTTTCTTT CASPPPGATETEAFF
- TRBD2 TRBJ2-2 14 TRBV7-2 TGTGCCAGCAGCTTCCCGGGGGGGCCTCGGGAGCTGTTTTTT CASSFPGGPRELFF
- TRBD1 TRBJ2-7 15 TRBV30 TGTGCCTGGAGCGTGGGGCCAGGGGGTTACCTTGAGCAGTACTTC CAWSVGPGGYLEQYF
- - TRBJ2-4 11 TRBV20-1 TGCAGTGTGTCGACAAAAAACATTCAGTACTTC CSVSTKNIQYF
- - TRBJ1-1 14 TRBV3-1/TRBV3-2 TGTGCCAGCAGCCAAGATATGGGGAGCACTGAAGCTTTCTTT CASSQDMGSTEAFF
once - TRBJ1-6 16 TRBV7-2 TGTGCCAGCAGCCCAAGGGCAGGGGCATTTAATTCACCCCTCCACTTT CASSPRAGAFNSPLHF
- TRBD1 TRBJ1-1 17 TRBV3-1/TRBV3-2 TGTGCCAGCAGAGATGAGACAGGGGGTATTCGGAACACTGAAGCTTTCTTT CASRDETGGIRNTEAFF
- - TRBJ1-1 14 TRBV3-1/TRBV3-2 TGTGCCAGCAGCCAAGTACAGGGAGACACTGAAGCTTTCTTT CASSQVQGDTEAFF
- TRBD1 TRBJ1-1 14 TRBV18 TGTGCCAGCTCACCCCCGGGACAGAGCACTGAAGCTTTCTTT CASSPPGQSTEAFF
- - TRBJ2-1 16 TRBV24-1 TGTGCCACCAGTGAGGCGCACAGTCCTTTCTACAATGAGCAGTTCTTC CATSEAHSPFYNEQFF
- - TRBJ2-5 17 TRBV5-6 TGTGCCAGCAGCTTGGTTGGCCTTGGGGGGTACCAAGAGACCCAGTACTTC CASSLVGLGGYQETQYF
- TRBD2 TRBJ2-1 16 TRBV7-2 TGTGCCAGCAGCTTTAAGCGGGGGGCTACTTACAATGAGCAGTTCTTC CASSFKRGATYNEQFF
once TRBD1 TRBJ2-7 15 TRBV5-4 TGTGCCAGCAGCTTGGAAGGGGACAGGGGGTACGAGCAGTACTTC CASSLEGDRGYEQYF
- TRBD1 TRBJ1-2 16 TRBV25-1 TGTGCCAGCAGTGCATGGACAGGGGGCGCGGGCTATGGCTACACCTTC CASSAWTGGAGYGYTF
- TRBD1 TRBJ1-2 12 TRBV2 TGTGCCAGCAACCCGACAGGGGCTGGCTACACCTTC CASNPTGAGYTF
- - TRBJ2-2 12 TRBV6-5 TGTGCCAGCAGCACGCGTGCCGGGGAGCTGTTTTTT CASSTRAGELFF
- TRBD2 TRBJ2-2 18 TRBV4-3 TGCGCCAGCAGCCTTCTCTCCGGGACTAGCGGTTACACCGGGGAGCTGTTTTTT CASSLLSGTSGYTGELFF
few - TRBJ1-5 12 TRBV5-6 TGTGCCAGCAGCTCCGGCAATCAGCCCCAGCATTTT CASSSGNQPQHF
- TRBD1 TRBJ2-3 14 TRBV25-1 TGTGCCAGCAGCCGGACAGGGAACACAGATACGCAGTATTTT CASSRTGNTDTQYF
- - TRBJ2-5 14 TRBV11-2 TGTGCCAGCAGCCACCTCCGGGGGGCTGAGACCCAGTACTTC CASSHLRGAETQYF
- - TRBJ1-2 13 TRBV10-2 TGCGCCAGCAGTGAGAGAGGGATCTATGGCTACACCTTC CASSERGIYGYTF
- TRBD1 TRBJ1-1 17 TRBV19 TGTGCCAGTAGTTCCCGGACAGGGATGTTTTCAGGGGCTGAAGCTTTCTTT CASSSRTGMFSGAEAFF
- TRBD1 TRBJ1-1 14 TRBV15 TGTGCCACCAGCAGAGCGACAGGGAGGACTGAAGCTTTCTTT CATSRATGRTEAFF
- - TRBJ2-7 12 TRBV7-3 TGTGCCAGCAGCTTAGACGGGGGCGAGCAGTACTTC CASSLDGGEQYF
- - TRBJ1-1 12 TRBV6-5 TGTGCCACCACAGGGAATAGGGCTGAAGCTTTCTTT CATTGNRAEAFF
once TRBD1 TRBJ1-3 16 TRBV18 TGTGCCAGCTCACCGGGACAGTCTTCCTCTGGAAACACCATATATTTT CASSPGQSSSGNTIYF
- TRBD2 TRBJ2-7 14 TRBV7-2 TGTGCCAGCGGCTTAAGCGGGGGCCTCTACGAGCAGTACTTC CASGLSGGLYEQYF
- TRBD1 TRBJ2-7 15 TRBV7-6 TGTGCCAGCAGCTTAGGAGGGGGCCTCTCCTACGAGCAGTACTTC CASSLGGGLSYEQYF
- - TRBJ2-1 15 TRBV24-1 TGTGCCACCAGTGATCAACAGGGTTCGTCGGATGAGCAGTTCTTC CATSDQQGSSDEQFF
- - TRBJ1-1 18 TRBV19 TGTGCCAGTACCCCTCTATCCCTCCGCGGGGCCGGTAGCACTGAAGCTTTCTTT CASTPLSLRGAGSTEAFF
- TRBD1 TRBJ2-5 15 TRBV7-2 TGTGCCAGCAGTTTCCAACCGGGACAGAGCGAGACCCAGTACTTC CASSFQPGQSETQYF
- TRBD2 TRBJ2-1 15 TRBV15 TGTGCCACCCTGACGGGGGGGGACCACTACAATGAGCAGTTCTTC CATLTGGDHYNEQFF
- TRBD1 TRBJ1-1 13 TRBV3-1/TRBV3-2 TGTGCCAGCAGCCAACTACAGGGGGTCGGCGCTTTCTTT CASSQLQGVGAFF
- TRBD1 TRBJ2-1 16 TRBV13 TGTGCCAGCAGCCGCGGGACAGGGGGCCTATACAATGAGCAGTTCTTC CASSRGTGGLYNEQFF
many - TRBJ1-2 14 TRBV19 TGTGCCAGTAGTCTAACACAGGGCAACTATGGCTACACCTTC CASSLTQGNYGYTF